The next 7 T cell receptor beta chains were all read from a single sample in a study of cytomegalovirus exposure and HLA in healthy donors. Primers for the PCR totalled 60 Vbeta and 13 Jbeta. The table came from immunoSEQ multiplex PCR; TCRdb's copy has only in-frame clones and leaves some out. The sample lists over 95,000 clones; 77% were seen once. The material sequenced was PBMCs. The receptor set was obtained from a female donor in good health and CMV-seronegative.

The chain uses TRBV27 and TRBJ2-5, with D perhaps matching TRBD1 (5 bases). The end of the DNA is better explained by TRBJ2-7, so the J call may be wrong. The germline V gene encodes CDR1 MNHEY and CDR2 SMNVEV (reference sequence). The CDR3 runs to 14 residues. CDR3 coding DNA: TGTGCCAGCAGTTTAGGTCGACAGACCTACGAGCAGTACTTC. The encoded protein is CASSLGRQTYEQYF.

V is TRBV28 and J is TRBJ2-1; 7 nucleotides align to TRBD2. CDR3 length equals 15 residues. Trimming at V came to 3 bases and at J to 7 bases, leaving 9 bases not matched to a gene. Germline V gene data show CDR1 as MDHEN and CDR2 as SYDVKM. CDR3 in DNA: TGTGCCAGCAGTTTTCGGGGGGAATACCGTAATGAGCAGTTCTTC. Amino acids: CASSFRGEYRNEQFF.

This clone was observed a few times. The chain carries TRBV5-1 and TRBJ1-4; D uncertain. The CDR3 length is 13 residues. Germline CDR1 reads SGHRS; CDR2 reads YFSETQ. V lost 6 bases and J lost 7, with 13 bases in between. For the CDR3, the DNA is TGCGCCAGCAATCGGTTTCCCGGTGAAAAACTGTTTTTT. Encoded protein: CASNRFPGEKLFF.

This chain joins TRBV5-4 and TRBJ1-1; tentative D call: TRBD1 (6 bases). Trimming left V 3 bases short and J 4 bases short, with 19 bases between. Germline V gene sequence: CDR1 SGHNT, CDR2 YYREEE (reference sequence). The CDR3 runs 16 residues. CDR3 sequence reads: CASSSRITGRGTEAFF. The DNA for the CDR3 is TGTGCCAGCAGCTCTAGAATTACAGGGAGGGGCACTGAAGCTTTCTTT.

This clone has a handful of counts. V and J are TRBV20-1 and TRBJ1-4; D gene unclear. In germline, CDR1 is DFQATT, CDR2 SNEGSKA (reference sequence). The CDR3 spans 11 residues. The germline V and J ends were trimmed by 1 base and 8 bases, with 5 bases remaining between them. CDR3: CSARGAEKLFF. The CDR3 bases are TGCAGTGCTAGAGGAGCAGAAAAACTGTTTTTT.

Of note for this clone: Other DNA sequences in the same sample also yield this CDR3. The genes are TRBV4-2 and TRBJ2-7, with D possibly TRBD2 on 5 matching bases. V gave up 6 bases and J gave up 5 bases, with 14 bases separating them. CDR1 is LGHNA and CDR2 is YNFKEQ in the germline V gene. CDR3 length equals 13 residues. The CDR3 DNA sequence: TGTGCCAGCAGTCTATCCGCAGCGGACGAGCAGTACTTC. This gives the protein CASSLSAADEQYF.

This clone was seen a single time. The chain carries TRBV5-5 and TRBJ1-1; D might be TRBD1 (6 bases). Trimming cost V 4 bases and J 1 base, with 14 bases left between them. CDR1 is SGHKS, CDR2 YYEKEE, per germline (reference sequence). This CDR3 has 15 residues. For the CDR3, the DNA is TGTGCCAGCAGCCGCTCGGTGGGGGCGAACACTGAAGCTTTCTTT. It yields the protein CASSRSVGANTEAFF.